The table lists the clone carrying this T cell receptor beta chain with a few counts. Antigen: not known. The authors made TCR beta libraries by quantitative 5'-RACE with molecular barcodes. TCRdb processed the 5' RACE reads anew with MiXCR; each CDR3 protein has one entry. Of about 340,000 distinct CDR3 sequences detected, roughly 14% appear once; the ten largest clones hold about 1%. The CDR3 runs 14 residues. Trimming took off 2 bases at V and 0 bases at J, with 11 bases between the two ends. Germline V gene sequence: CDR1 DFQATT, CDR2 SNEGSKA (reference sequence). The data originate from a study of CD8 T cells in ankylosing spondylitis. Study conclusions and caveats: The authors reported significant enrichment of disease-linked clones in matched ankylosing spondylitis synovial fluid. A subset of motif variants has previously been described in the synovial fluid and blood of reactive arthritis. What appeared characteristic of ankylosing spondylitis blood was a TCR beta motif of eight highly homologous variants.

This receptor was identified in a male donor with ankylosing spondylitis or in good health (not recorded which). The chain has TRBV20-1 and TRBJ2-7; D gene unclear. Input material: blood, either unsorted or a sorted T cell fraction (not recorded which). As DNA, the CDR3 is TGCAGTGCTAGAAGGGCAGACCCCTCCTACGAGCAGTACTTC. As protein: CSARRADPSYEQYF.